In this sample, the clone carrying this TCR beta chain turned up a few times. Its antigen remains unidentified. The data originate from a study of cytomegalovirus exposure and HLA in healthy donors. Study-wide findings and caveats: The majority of TCR sequences were rare, yet some public TCRs appeared in many donors. Later analysis associated a missense DCLRE1C variant with TCR beta V- and J-gene trimming.

This CDR3 contains 14 residues. Trimming left V 3 bases short and J 2 bases short, with 10 bases between. Germline V gives CDR1 LNHNV, CDR2 YYDKDF (reference sequence). The PCR had 60 Vbeta and 13 Jbeta primers. Generated by immunoSEQ multiplex PCR, the TCRdb table keeps only in-frame clones and is missing some. The table includes 150,000 to 250,000 clones, around 78% detected once. The specimen sequenced was PBMCs. The chain has TRBV15 and TRBJ1-1; D remains unclear. The source of this sequence is a man younger than 40 in good health and CMV-seronegative. CDR3 residues: CATSRWAGNTEAFF. DNA for the CDR3: TGTGCCACCAGCAGGTGGGCAGGCAACACTGAAGCTTTCTTT.